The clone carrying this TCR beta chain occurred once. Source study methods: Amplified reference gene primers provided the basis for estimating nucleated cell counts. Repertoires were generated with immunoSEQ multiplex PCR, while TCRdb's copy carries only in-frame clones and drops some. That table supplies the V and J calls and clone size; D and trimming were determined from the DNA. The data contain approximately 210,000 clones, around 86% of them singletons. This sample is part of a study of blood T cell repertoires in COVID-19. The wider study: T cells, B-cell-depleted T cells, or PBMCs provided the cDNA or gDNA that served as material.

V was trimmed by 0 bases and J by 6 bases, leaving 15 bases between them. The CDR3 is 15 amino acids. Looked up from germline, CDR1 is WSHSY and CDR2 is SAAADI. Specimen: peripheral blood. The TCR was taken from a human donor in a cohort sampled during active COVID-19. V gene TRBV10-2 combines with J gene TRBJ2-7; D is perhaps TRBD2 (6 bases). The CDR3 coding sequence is TGCGCCAGCAGTGAGTCGGGGGGAGGCCCCTCCGAGCAGTACTTC. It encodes CASSESGGGPSEQYF.